The 22 T cell receptor beta chains below come from one sample, sequenced in a study of shared clonotypes between healthy human individuals. TCRdb's table, derived via immunoSEQ multiplex PCR, lists solely in-frame clones and lacks some. The sample yields approximately 2.5 million clones, 90% to 95% seen once. Sequencing was performed on naive CD4+ T cells from PBMCs. The subset is: CD45RA+ positively selected. Receptors were obtained from a man aged 18 to 30 in good health. Some clones in this sample may be carry-over from other donors' samples.

The chain uses TRBV4-3 and TRBJ2-7; D gene unclear. Between the trimmed V and J ends, which lost 0 bases and 2 bases, there was a span of 17 bases. The CDR3 extends over 17 amino acids. Germline V CDR1 and CDR2: LGHNA, YSLEER. The chain's CDR3 is CASSQEALIASTYEQYF. The CDR3 DNA is TGCGCCAGCAGCCAAGAAGCGTTAATAGCTTCAACCTACGAGCAGTACTTC.

This rearrangement joins TRBV29-1 to TRBJ2-3; no definite D call. V was trimmed by 5 bases and J by 6 bases, leaving 15 bases between them. The CDR3 is made up of 13 amino acids. In germline, CDR1 is SQVTM, CDR2 ANQGSEA. CDR3 sequence (DNA): TGCAGCGTTAGGACCGCCCTCGGGGATACGCAGTATTTT. Encoded protein: CSVRTALGDTQYF.

In DNA, the CDR3 is TGTGCCAGCAGCTTAGATACCTCGGAGACCCAGTACTTC. This encodes CASSLDTSETQYF. This chain links TRBV11-3 with TRBJ2-5; D remains unclear. V lost 0 bases and J 5 bases, leaving 7 bases between the germline ends. Germline CDR1 SGHNT, CDR2 YENEEA. The CDR3 is 13 residues long. The full variable domain, its missing parts supplied by reference TRBV11-3 and TRBJ2-5, is EAGVVQSPRYKIIEKKQPVAFWCNPISGHNTLYWYLQNLGQGPELLIRYENEEAVDDSQLPKDRFSAERLKGVDSTLKIQPAELGDSAVYLCASSLDTSETQYFGPGTRLLVL.

This rearrangement joins TRBV9 to TRBJ2-3; 7 nucleotides align to TRBD2. The CDR3 loop spans 16 amino acids. V lost 3 bases to trimming and J lost 1 base; unmatched junction nucleotides: 8. Per the germline V gene, CDR1 is SGDLS and CDR2 is YYNGEE. CDR3 protein: CASSDRLAGGTDTQYF. In DNA form, the CDR3 reads TGTGCCAGCAGCGATAGACTAGCCGGAGGCACAGATACGCAGTATTTT.

The CDR3 DNA is TGTGCCAGCAGTCCAAGATCGGGAGTAAGTTTCAATGAGCAGTTCTTC. It encodes CASSPRSGVSFNEQFF. The chain has TRBV28 and TRBJ2-1, with a possible D match to TRBD2 (6 bases). V dropped 5 bases and J dropped 6 bases, with 20 bases sitting between them. CDR3 length: 16 amino acids. Germline V gives CDR1 MDHEN, CDR2 SYDVKM.

This chain uses TRBV29-1 with TRBJ2-1; 11 bases align to TRBD1. J gave up 7 bases and V 5 bases, and 7 bases lay outside the gene matches. CDR3 length: 14 amino acids. The V gene's germline CDR1 is SQVTM and CDR2 ANQGSEA. The CDR3 nucleotides read TGCAGCGTTCCCGGGACAGGGGGGGTTAATGAGCAGTTCTTC. Residues: CSVPGTGGVNEQFF.

This clone was observed a handful of times. The rearrangement links TRBV7-8 to TRBJ1-1; D ambiguous. The V and J ends lost 1 base and 1 base respectively, with 10 bases between them. Per germline, CDR1 SGHVS and CDR2 FQNEAQ. The CDR3 is 15 residues long. The CDR3 loop is CASSLGVGRNTEAFF. The CDR3 coding sequence is TGTGCCAGCAGCTTAGGTGTAGGGCGGAACACTGAAGCTTTCTTT.

This sequence joins TRBV14 and TRBJ2-3, with D perhaps matching TRBD2 (6 bases). V was cut by 0 bases and J by 5 bases, with 12 bases left in between. Germline values: CDR1 SGHDN, CDR2 FVKESK. This CDR3 has 15 amino acids. CDR3 loop: CASSQEWRAIDTQYF. For the CDR3, the DNA is TGTGCCAGCAGCCAAGAGTGGAGGGCAATAGATACGCAGTATTTT.

The chain carries TRBV5-4 and TRBJ2-1; TRBD1 matches at 8 bases. J was trimmed by 4 bases and V by 4 bases; bases with no gene match: 10. CDR3 length equals 16 residues. The germline gives CDR1 SGHNT, CDR2 YYREEE (reference sequence). CDR3 DNA sequence: TGTGCCAGCAGCCCGTTCCCGACAGGGGCTTACAATGAGCAGTTCTTC. Translation gives CASSPFPTGAYNEQFF.

CDR3 region: CASRGSLNYGYTF. CDR3 bases: TGTGCCAGCAGGGGAAGCTTAAACTATGGCTACACCTTC. The chain recombines TRBV2 with TRBJ1-2; D uncertain. Looked up from germline, CDR1 is SNHLY and CDR2 is FYNNEI. This CDR3 comprises 13 residues. Trimming took off 6 bases at V and 2 bases at J, with 10 bases between the two ends.

As concerns this clone: Other nucleotide sequences in the sample specify the same CDR3. The chain combines TRBV7-9 with TRBJ2-7; the match to TRBD1 covers 9 bases. Trimming took 5 bases from V and 0 from J; bases not matched to a gene: 5. In germline, CDR1 is SEHNR, CDR2 FQNEAQ (reference sequence). This CDR3 spans 15 amino acids. CDR3 sequence (DNA): TGTGCCAGCAGCCTCGACAGGGGGAGCTCCTACGAGCAGTACTTC. Translated, it gives CASSLDRGSSYEQYF.

The table lists this clone with a count of one. The CDR3 nucleotides read TGTGCCAGTAGTATAGTGGGGATTTATAGCAATCAGCCCCAGCATTTT. This translates into CASSIVGIYSNQPQHF. V and J are TRBV19 and TRBJ1-5; the D is unclear. The germline V gene encodes CDR1 LNHDA and CDR2 SQIVND (reference sequence). The germline V and J ends were trimmed by 1 base and 0 bases, with 10 bases remaining between them. The CDR3 spans 16 residues.

This rearrangement joins TRBV9 to TRBJ2-7, with D uncertain. The V gene lost 4 bases and the J gene lost 4 bases, with 21 bases spanning the gap. This CDR3 is built from 16 residues. Germline CDR1 and CDR2: SGDLS and YYNGEE. CDR3 sequence: CASSRRAADPPYEQYF. The CDR3 DNA follows: TGTGCCAGCAGCAGACGGGCCGCAGATCCCCCTTACGAGCAGTACTTC.

Concerning this clone: Within the sample, other DNA sequences also encode this same CDR3. The chain employs TRBV28 and TRBJ2-7; 9 bases match TRBD2. V lost 3 bases to trimming and J lost 1 base; unmatched junction nucleotides: 1. The CDR3 is 14 amino acids. Germline values: CDR1 MDHEN, CDR2 SYDVKM. CDR3 nucleotides: TGTGCCAGCAGTTTTAGCGGGGGTTCCTACGAGCAGTACTTC. Residues: CASSFSGGSYEQYF.

The chain is built from TRBV7-6 and TRBJ2-7; TRBD2 matches 12 bases. Germline CDR1 and CDR2: SGHVS and FNYEAQ. This CDR3 has 15 amino acids. J lost 6 bases, V lost 5 bases, and 8 bases had no gene match. The CDR3 DNA reads as TGTGCCAGCAGCACTAGCGGGAGGCCGTCCGCCGAGCAGTACTTC. Encoded protein: CASSTSGRPSAEQYF.

This rearrangement joins TRBV4-2 to TRBJ1-1; D is unclear. The CDR3 contains 16 residues. V shed 4 bases and J shed 1 base, with 16 bases lying between them. From germline, CDR1 is LGHNA and CDR2 YNFKEQ. Here the CDR3 reads CASSLKTSYGNTEAFF. For the CDR3, the DNA is TGTGCCAGCAGCCTAAAAACGTCCTATGGGAACACTGAAGCTTTCTTT.

V gene TRBV9 combines with J gene TRBJ2-7; 12 bases align to TRBD2. V gave up 0 bases and J gave up 2 bases; unmatched junction bases: 15. Germline assignment: CDR1 SGDLS and CDR2 YYNGEE. The CDR3 sequence is 20 residues long. The CDR3 is CASSVAGGNPSGRAPYEQYF. The CDR3 DNA sequence: TGTGCCAGCAGCGTAGCGGGGGGCAACCCTAGCGGGAGGGCCCCCTACGAGCAGTACTTC. Full variable domain (rest looked up from reference TRBV9 and TRBJ2-7): DSGVTQTPKHLITATGQRVTLRCSPRSGDLSVYWYQQSLDQGLQFLIQYYNGEERAKGNILERFSAQQFPDLHSELNLSSLELGDSALYFCASSVAGGNPSGRAPYEQYFGPGTRLTVT.

CDR3 protein: CASSLRQGANEQYF. CDR3 bases: TGTGCCAGCAGCTTGAGGCAGGGGGCGAACGAGCAGTACTTC. The J gene is TRBJ2-7, the V gene TRBV5-6, with 8 bases fitting TRBD1. V trimming: 1 base; J trimming: 5 bases; junction bases outside the gene matches: 5. Germline CDR1 is SGHDT and CDR2 is YYEEEE. The CDR3 is made up of 14 amino acids.

A remark on this clone: The sample carries other DNA sequences with the same CDR3. The chain carries TRBV5-1 and TRBJ2-4; weak D call: TRBD1 (7 bases). Trimming removed 4 bases at V and 2 bases at J, with 10 bases between. The CDR3 covers 14 residues. CDR1 is SGHRS, CDR2 YFSETQ, per germline. CDR3 region: CASSPGGTKNIQYF. DNA of the CDR3: TGCGCCAGCAGCCCAGGGGGGACCAAAAACATTCAGTACTTC.

This clone appeared once. The rearrangement joins TRBV30 to TRBJ2-7, with 7 positions matching TRBD2. There are 15 residues in the CDR3. Germline trimming cut 1 base from V and 1 base from J; bases unmatched to any gene: 7. The V gene's germline CDR1 is GTSNPN and CDR2 SVGIG (reference sequence). CDR3 sequence reads: CAWSDGPGGSYEQYF. The CDR3 nucleotides read TGTGCCTGGAGTGATGGACCGGGGGGATCCTACGAGCAGTACTTC.

V is TRBV11-2 and J is TRBJ2-7, with D uncertain. Trimming stripped 5 bases from V and 5 bases from J, with 13 bases between. The CDR3 runs 13 residues. Germline assignment: CDR1 SGHAT and CDR2 FQNNGV. The chain's CDR3 is CASSPWGTNEQYF. The CDR3 DNA is TGTGCCAGCAGCCCCTGGGGAACGAACGAGCAGTACTTC.

V and J are TRBV19 and TRBJ2-2; 8 nucleotides align to TRBD1. The CDR3 extends over 15 amino acids. CDR1 is LNHDA, CDR2 SQIVND, per germline (reference sequence). The V segment lost 8 bases and the J segment 1 base; nucleotides outside the gene matches: 6. The DNA for the CDR3 is TGTGCCAGTCTTTGGACAGGGAGGAACACCGGGGAGCTGTTTTTT. Amino acids: CASLWTGRNTGELFF. Using reference TRBV19 and TRBJ2-2 for the parts outside the CDR3, the full variable domain is DGGITQSPKYLFRKEGQNVTLSCEQNLNHDAMYWYRQDPGQGLRLIYYSQIVNDFQKGDIAEGYSVSREKKESFPLTVTSAQKNPTAFYLCASLWTGRNTGELFFGEGSRLTVL.